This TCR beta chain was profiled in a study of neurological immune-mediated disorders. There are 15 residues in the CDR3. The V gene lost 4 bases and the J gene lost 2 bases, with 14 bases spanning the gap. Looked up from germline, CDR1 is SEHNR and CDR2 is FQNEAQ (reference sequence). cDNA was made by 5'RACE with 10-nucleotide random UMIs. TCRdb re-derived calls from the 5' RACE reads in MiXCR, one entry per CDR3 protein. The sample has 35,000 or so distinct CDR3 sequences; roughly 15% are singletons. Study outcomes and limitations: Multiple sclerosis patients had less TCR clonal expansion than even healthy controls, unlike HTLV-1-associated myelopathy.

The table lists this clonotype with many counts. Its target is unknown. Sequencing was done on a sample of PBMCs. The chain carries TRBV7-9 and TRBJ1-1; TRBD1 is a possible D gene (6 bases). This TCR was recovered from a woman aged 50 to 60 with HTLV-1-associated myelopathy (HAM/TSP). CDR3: CASSSLGQPNTEAFF. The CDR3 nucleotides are TGTGCCAGCAGCTCGTTAGGACAGCCTAACACTGAAGCTTTCTTT.